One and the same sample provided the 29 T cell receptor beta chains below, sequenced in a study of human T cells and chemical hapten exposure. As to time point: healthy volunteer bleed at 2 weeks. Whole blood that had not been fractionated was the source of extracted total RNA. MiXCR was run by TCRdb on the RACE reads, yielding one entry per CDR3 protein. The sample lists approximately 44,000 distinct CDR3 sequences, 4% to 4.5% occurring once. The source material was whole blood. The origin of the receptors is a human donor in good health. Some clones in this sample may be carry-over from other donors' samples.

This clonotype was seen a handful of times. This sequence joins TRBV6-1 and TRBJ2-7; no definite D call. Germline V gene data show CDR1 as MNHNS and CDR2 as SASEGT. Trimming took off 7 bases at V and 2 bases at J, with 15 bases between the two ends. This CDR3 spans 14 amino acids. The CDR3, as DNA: TGTGCCAGCATCCCCCCAGCACCCCCCTACGAGCAGTACTTC. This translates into CASIPPAPPYEQYF.

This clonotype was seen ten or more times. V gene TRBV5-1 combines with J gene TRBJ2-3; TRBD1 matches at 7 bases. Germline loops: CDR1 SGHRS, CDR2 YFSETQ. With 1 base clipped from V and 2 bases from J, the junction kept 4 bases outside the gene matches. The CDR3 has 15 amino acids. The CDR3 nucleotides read TGCGCCAGCAGCTTGCCTACAGGGGCCACAGATACGCAGTATTTT. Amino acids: CASSLPTGATDTQYF. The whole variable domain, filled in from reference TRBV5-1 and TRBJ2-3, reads KAGVTQTPRYLIKTRGQQVTLSCSPISGHRSVSWYQQTPGQGLQFLFEYFSETQRNKGNFPGRFSGRQFSNSRSEMNVSTLELGDSALYLCASSLPTGATDTQYFGPGTRLTVL.

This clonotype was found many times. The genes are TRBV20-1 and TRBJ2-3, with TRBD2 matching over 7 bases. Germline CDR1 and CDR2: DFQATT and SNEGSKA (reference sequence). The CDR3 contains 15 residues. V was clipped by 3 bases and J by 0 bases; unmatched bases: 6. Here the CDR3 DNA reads TGCAGTGCTAGCCCCCTAGCGGCTAGCACAGATACGCAGTATTTT. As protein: CSASPLAASTDTQYF.

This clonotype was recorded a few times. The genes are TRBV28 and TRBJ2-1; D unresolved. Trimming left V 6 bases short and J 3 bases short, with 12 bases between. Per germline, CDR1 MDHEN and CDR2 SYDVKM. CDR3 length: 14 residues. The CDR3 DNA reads TGTGCCAGCAGGGCCAGGATAAACTACAATGAGCAGTTCTTC. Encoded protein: CASRARINYNEQFF.

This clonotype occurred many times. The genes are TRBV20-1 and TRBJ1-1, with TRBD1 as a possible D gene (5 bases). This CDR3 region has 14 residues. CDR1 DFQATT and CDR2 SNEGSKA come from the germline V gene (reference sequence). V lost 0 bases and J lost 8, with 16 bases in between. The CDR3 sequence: CSARDIDSPMEAFF. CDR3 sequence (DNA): TGCAGTGCTAGAGATATTGACAGCCCTATGGAAGCTTTCTTT.

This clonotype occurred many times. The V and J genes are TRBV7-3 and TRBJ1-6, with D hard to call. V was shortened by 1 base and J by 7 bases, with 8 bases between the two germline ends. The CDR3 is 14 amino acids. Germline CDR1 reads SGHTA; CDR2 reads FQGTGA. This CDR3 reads CASSLNPVNSPLHF. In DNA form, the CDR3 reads TGTGCCAGCAGCTTAAATCCAGTCAATTCACCCCTCCACTTT.

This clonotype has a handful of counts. CDR3 sequence: CAIGDRGRRQPQHF. CDR3 DNA: TGTGCCATCGGTGACAGGGGGCGACGCCAGCCCCAGCATTTT. The chain combines TRBV6-1 with TRBJ1-5; 10 bases agree with TRBD1. This CDR3 is 14 amino acids long. From germline, CDR1 is MNHNS and CDR2 SASEGT. J was trimmed by 7 bases and V by 10 bases; bases with no gene match: 10.

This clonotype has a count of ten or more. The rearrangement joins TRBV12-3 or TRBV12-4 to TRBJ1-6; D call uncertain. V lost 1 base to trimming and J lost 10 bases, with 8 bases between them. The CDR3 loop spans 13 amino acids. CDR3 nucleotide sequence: TGTGCCAGCAGTTTAGGCATGGGGTCACCCCTCCACTTT. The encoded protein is CASSLGMGSPLHF.

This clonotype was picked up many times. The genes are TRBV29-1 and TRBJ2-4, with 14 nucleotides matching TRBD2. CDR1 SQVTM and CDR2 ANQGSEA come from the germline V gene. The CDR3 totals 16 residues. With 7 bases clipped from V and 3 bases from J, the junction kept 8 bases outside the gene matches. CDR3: CSAKGLAGVGKNIQYF. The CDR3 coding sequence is TGCAGCGCTAAGGGACTAGCGGGAGTAGGCAAAAACATTCAGTACTTC.

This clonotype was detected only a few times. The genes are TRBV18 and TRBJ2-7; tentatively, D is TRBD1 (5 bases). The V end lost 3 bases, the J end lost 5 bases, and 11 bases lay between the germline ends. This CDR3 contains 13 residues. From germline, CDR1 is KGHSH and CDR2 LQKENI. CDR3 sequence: CASSPRRRDEQYF. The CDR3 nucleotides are TGTGCCAGCTCACCGCGTCGCAGGGACGAGCAGTACTTC.

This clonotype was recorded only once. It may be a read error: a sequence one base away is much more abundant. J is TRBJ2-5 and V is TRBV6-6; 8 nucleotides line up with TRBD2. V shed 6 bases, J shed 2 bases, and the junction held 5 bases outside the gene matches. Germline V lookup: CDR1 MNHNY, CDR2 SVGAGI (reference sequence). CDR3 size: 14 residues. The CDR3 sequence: CASRQTSAQETQYF. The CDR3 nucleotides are TGTGCCAGCAGACAGACTAGCGCTCAAGAGACCCAGTACTTC.

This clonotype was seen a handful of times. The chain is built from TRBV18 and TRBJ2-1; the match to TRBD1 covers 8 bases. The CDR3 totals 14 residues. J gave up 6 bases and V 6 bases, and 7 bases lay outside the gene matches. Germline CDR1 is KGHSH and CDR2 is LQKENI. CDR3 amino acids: CASSSGQAPNEQFF. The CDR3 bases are TGTGCCAGCTCTTCGGGACAGGCTCCCAATGAGCAGTTCTTC.

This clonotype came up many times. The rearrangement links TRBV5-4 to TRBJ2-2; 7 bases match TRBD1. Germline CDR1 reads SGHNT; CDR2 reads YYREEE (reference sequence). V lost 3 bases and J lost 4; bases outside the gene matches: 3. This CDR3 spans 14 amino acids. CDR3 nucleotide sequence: TGTGCCAGCAGCTACTACAGGGGCACCGGGGAGCTGTTTTTT. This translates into CASSYYRGTGELFF.

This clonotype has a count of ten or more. In DNA, the CDR3 is TGCGCCAGCAGCTTCACAGACGGGACAGAAGAGGGCTACACCTTC. Residues: CASSFTDGTEEGYTF. The rearrangement links TRBV4-1 to TRBJ1-2; TRBD1 aligns across 7 bases. Germline CDR1 reads MGHRA; CDR2 reads YSYEKL. Trimming took 5 bases from V and 8 from J; bases not matched to a gene: 14. The CDR3 is 15 amino acids.

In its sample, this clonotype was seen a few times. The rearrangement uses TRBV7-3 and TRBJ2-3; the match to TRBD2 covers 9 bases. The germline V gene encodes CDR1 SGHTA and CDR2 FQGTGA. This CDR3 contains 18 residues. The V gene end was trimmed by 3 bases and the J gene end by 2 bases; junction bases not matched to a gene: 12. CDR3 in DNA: TGTGCCAGCAGCTTCTCGCGGGAGGGCCTTAAGTACACAGATACGCAGTATTTT. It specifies CASSFSREGLKYTDTQYF.

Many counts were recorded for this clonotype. The CDR3 DNA sequence: TGTGCCAGCAGTTATGAGGGGACAGTACATACCGGGGAGCTGTTTTTT. Translated: CASSYEGTVHTGELFF. The chain recombines TRBV6-5 with TRBJ2-2; 7 bases fit TRBD1. Germline V gene lookup returns CDR1 MNHEY and CDR2 SVGAGI. The CDR3 sequence is 16 residues long. The junction had 9 bases not matched to a gene; V was cut back by 3 bases and J by 5 bases.

The DNA of the CDR3 is TGTGCCACCTCCCGGGGAAATGGGGCCAACGTCCTGACTTTC. Translated: CATSRGNGANVLTF. The genes are TRBV24-1 and TRBJ2-6, with D maybe TRBD2 (5 bases). Trimming took off 9 bases at V and 3 bases at J, with 11 bases between the two ends. CDR1 is KGHDR and CDR2 is SFDVKD in the germline V gene. This CDR3 is built from 14 residues.

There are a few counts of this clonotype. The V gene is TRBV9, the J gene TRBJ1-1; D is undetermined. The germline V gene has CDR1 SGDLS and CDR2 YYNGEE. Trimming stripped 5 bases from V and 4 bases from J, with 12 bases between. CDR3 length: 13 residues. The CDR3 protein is CASRGPESTEAFF. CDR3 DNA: TGTGCCAGCAGAGGACCAGAGAGCACTGAAGCTTTCTTT.

The CDR3 DNA reads as TGTGCCAGCAGTTCCCCATGGGGAGGGGAAAAAGAGACCCAGTACTTC. Translation: CASSSPWGGEKETQYF. This chain connects TRBV6-6 to TRBJ2-5; 7 bases agree with TRBD2. Germline V CDR1 and CDR2: MNHNY, SVGAGI (reference sequence). V shed 4 bases, J shed 3 bases, and the junction held 11 bases outside the gene matches. The CDR3 consists of 16 residues.

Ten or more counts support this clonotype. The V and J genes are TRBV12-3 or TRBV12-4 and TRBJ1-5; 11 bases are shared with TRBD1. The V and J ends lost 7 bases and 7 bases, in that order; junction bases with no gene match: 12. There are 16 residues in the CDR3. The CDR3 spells CASTLYAGQGVQPQHF. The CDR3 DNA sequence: TGTGCCAGCACCCTCTATGCGGGACAGGGGGTACAGCCCCAGCATTTT.

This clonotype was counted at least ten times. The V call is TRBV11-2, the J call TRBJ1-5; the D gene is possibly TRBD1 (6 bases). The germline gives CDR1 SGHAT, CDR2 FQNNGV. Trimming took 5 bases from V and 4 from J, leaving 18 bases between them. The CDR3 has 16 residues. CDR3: CASSLTSGAGNQPQHF. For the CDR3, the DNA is TGTGCCAGCAGCCTAACGTCAGGGGCAGGGAATCAGCCCCAGCATTTT.

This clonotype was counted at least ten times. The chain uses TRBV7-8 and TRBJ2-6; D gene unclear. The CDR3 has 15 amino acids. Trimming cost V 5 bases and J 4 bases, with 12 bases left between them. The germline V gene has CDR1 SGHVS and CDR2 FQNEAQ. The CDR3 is CASSDRWPGANVLTF. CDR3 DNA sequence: TGTGCCAGCAGCGACCGATGGCCCGGGGCCAACGTCCTGACTTTC.

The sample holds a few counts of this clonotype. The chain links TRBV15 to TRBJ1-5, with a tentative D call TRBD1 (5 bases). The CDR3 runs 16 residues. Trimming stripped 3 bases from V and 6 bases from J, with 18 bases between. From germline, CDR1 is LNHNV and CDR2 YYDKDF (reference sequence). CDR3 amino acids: CATSRGVNQGTQPQHF. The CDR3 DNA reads TGTGCCACCAGCAGGGGGGTCAACCAAGGCACTCAGCCCCAGCATTTT.

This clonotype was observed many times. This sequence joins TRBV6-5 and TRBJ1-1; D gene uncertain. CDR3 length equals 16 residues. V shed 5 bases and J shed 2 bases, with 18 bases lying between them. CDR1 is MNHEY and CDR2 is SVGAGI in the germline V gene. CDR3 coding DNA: TGTGCCAGCAGTACGACGCGTCCGTTTATCAACACTGAAGCTTTCTTT. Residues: CASSTTRPFINTEAFF.

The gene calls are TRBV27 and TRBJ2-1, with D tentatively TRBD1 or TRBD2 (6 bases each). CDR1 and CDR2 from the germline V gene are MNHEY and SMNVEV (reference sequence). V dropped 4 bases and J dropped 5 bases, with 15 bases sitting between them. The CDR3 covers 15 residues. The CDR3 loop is CASSYGGLADNEQFF. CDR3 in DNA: TGTGCCAGCAGTTATGGGGGGCTAGCAGACAATGAGCAGTTCTTC.

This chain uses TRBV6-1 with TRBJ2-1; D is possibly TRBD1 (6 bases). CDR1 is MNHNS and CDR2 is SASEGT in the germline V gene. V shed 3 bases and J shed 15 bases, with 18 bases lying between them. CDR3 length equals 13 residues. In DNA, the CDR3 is TGTGCCAGCAGTGAGATAGGACAGACTTCTCCGTTCTTC. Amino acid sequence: CASSEIGQTSPFF.

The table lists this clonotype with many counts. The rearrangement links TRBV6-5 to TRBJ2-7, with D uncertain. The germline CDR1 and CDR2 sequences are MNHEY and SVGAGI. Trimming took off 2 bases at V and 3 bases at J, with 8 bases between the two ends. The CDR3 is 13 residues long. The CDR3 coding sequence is TGTGCCAGCAGTTACCAAAGAGACTACGAGCAGTACTTC. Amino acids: CASSYQRDYEQYF.

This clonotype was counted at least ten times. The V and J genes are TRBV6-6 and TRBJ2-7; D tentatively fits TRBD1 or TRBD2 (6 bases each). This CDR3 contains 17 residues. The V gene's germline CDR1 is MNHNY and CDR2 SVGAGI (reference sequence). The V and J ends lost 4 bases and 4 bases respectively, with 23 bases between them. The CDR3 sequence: CASSSAGHPSLGYEQYF. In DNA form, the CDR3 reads TGTGCCAGCAGTTCGGCGGGACACCCGTCTTTGGGGTACGAGCAGTACTTC.

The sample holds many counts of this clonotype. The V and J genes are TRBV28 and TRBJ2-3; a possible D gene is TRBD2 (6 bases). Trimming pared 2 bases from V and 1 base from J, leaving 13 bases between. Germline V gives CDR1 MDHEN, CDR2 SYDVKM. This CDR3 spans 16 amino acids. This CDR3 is CASSLGGTARTDTQYF. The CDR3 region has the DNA TGTGCCAGCAGTTTAGGCGGGACGGCCCGCACAGATACGCAGTATTTT.